One and the same sample provided the 7 T cell receptor beta chains below, sequenced in a study of neoadjuvant anti-PD-1 for oral cavity cancer. This sample's time point: after neoadjuvant nivolumab, at surgical resection. Profiled with immunoSEQ multiplex PCR; TCRdb holds only in-frame clones, not every one. Seen here are about 37,000 clones, around 40% observed once, and the top ten hold more than 15%. Sequences were derived from tumor tissue, sampled after nivolumab (anti-PD-1) treatment. These receptors came from a person aged 40 to 85 with oral cavity squamous cell carcinoma.

The chain has TRBV25-1 and TRBJ2-1, with 10 bases matching TRBD1. The CDR3 runs 17 residues. The trim removed 6 bases at V and 3 bases at J, leaving 11 bases unmatched. The germline V gene encodes CDR1 MGHDK and CDR2 SYGVNS. DNA for the CDR3: TGTGCCAGCAGGGCGGACAGGGGGTCCCCCAACTACAATGAGCAGTTCTTC. This translates into CASRADRGSPNYNEQFF. Full variable domain (outside the CDR3, taken from reference TRBV25-1 and TRBJ2-1): EADIYQTPRYLVIGTGKKITLECSQTMGHDKMYWYQQDPGMELHLIHYSYGVNSTEKGDLSSESTVSRIRTEHFPLTLESARPSHTSQYLCASRADRGSPNYNEQFFGPGTRLTVL.

This clone occurred once. The chain links TRBV19 to TRBJ2-7; TRBD2 is a possible D gene (5 bases). Germline assignment: CDR1 LNHDA and CDR2 SQIVND (reference sequence). Trimming took off 5 bases at V and 9 bases at J, with 20 bases between the two ends. The CDR3 runs to 14 residues. CDR3 sequence (DNA): TGTGCCAGTAGTGTCGGGCTAGCCAGCATGGGGCAGTACTTC. Protein: CASSVGLASMGQYF.

This clone was seen only a few times. The gene calls are TRBV27 and TRBJ2-3, with D tentatively TRBD1 or TRBD2 (5 bases each). Between the trimmed V and J ends, which lost 7 bases and 13 bases, there was a span of 21 bases. CDR1 and CDR2 from the germline V gene are MNHEY and SMNVEV (reference sequence). This CDR3 has 13 residues. The CDR3 here is CASTRLMGDQKYF. The CDR3 coding sequence is TGTGCCAGCACTCGCCTCATGGGGGACCAGAAGTATTTT.

This clone was recorded a few times. The chain joins TRBV19 to TRBJ1-5; the match to TRBD1 covers 7 bases. J was trimmed by 6 bases and V by 7 bases; bases with no gene match: 9. CDR3 size: 14 residues. From germline, CDR1 is LNHDA and CDR2 SQIVND (reference sequence). The CDR3 nucleotides read TGTGCCAGTACCCAGGGGGGGCAGGCTCAGCCCCAGCATTTT. It translates to CASTQGGQAQPQHF.

This clone was picked up a small number of times. J is TRBJ2-5 and V is TRBV21-1; TRBD1, the table's D call, lacks a check against the DNA. TRBV21-1 is designated a pseudogene. The CDR3 has 15 amino acids. CDR3 sequence (DNA): TGTGCCCGCCCCTCACAGGACAGGAGCCAAGAGACCCAGTACTTC. Translated: CARPSQDRSQETQYF.

The sample holds a few counts of this clone. The chain uses TRBV5-4 and TRBJ1-1; D is unclear. The CDR3 sequence is 13 residues long. Trimming took off 2 bases at V and 7 bases at J, with 12 bases between the two ends. CDR1 and CDR2 from the germline V gene are SGHNT and YYREEE (reference sequence). The CDR3 region is CASSLLGRNEAFF. DNA of the CDR3: TGTGCCAGCAGCTTACTTGGGCGTAATGAAGCTTTCTTT.

This clone occurred many times. The chain links TRBV5-6 to TRBJ1-2, with unresolved D. CDR3 length: 14 residues. The V end lost 1 base, the J end lost 4 bases, and 11 bases lay between the germline ends. Germline loops: CDR1 SGHDT, CDR2 YYEEEE. The CDR3, as DNA: TGTGCCAGCAGCTTGACCTACCTCACCTATGGCTACACCTTC. It translates to CASSLTYLTYGYTF.